The clone carrying this T cell receptor (beta chain) has a count of ten or more. Its antigen is still unknown. The data are from a study of T-cell reconstitution after alpha-beta-depleted transplantation in children. Study-wide results and caveats: Most T-cell counts and diversity one year after the transplant came from T cells that were newly produced. Reports say that about two months after transplant, the alpha-beta T cells came out of several hundred graft clones that had expanded. From surviving recipient T cells and thymic progenitors came the high day-60 TCRbeta diversity observed in some patients.

Germline CDR1 is DFQATT and CDR2 is SNEGSKA (reference sequence). The CDR3 is 16 amino acids. Losses at the gene ends were 0 bases for V and 3 bases for J; bases not matched to a gene: 7. The TCRbeta library was prepared with unique molecular identifiers. Each CDR3 protein gets one entry after TCRdb re-called the PCR reads with MiXCR. Altogether 280,000 or so distinct CDR3 sequences are present, about 9.9% being singletons, with the ten largest covering less than 25%. The clonotype originates from a male patient aged 2-9 years who had a stem cell transplant for chronic granulomatous disease, so the T cells may come from the graft donor. This chain joins TRBV20-1 and TRBJ2-7, with TRBD2 matching over 11 bases. Sequencing was performed on peripheral blood, taken 180 days after TCRalphabeta/CD19-depleted stem cell transplant. The CDR3 sequence: CSARDTTGTSGYEQYF. The CDR3 DNA is TGCAGTGCTAGAGATACTACCGGGACTAGCGGCTACGAGCAGTACTTC.